The sample holds a few counts of the clone carrying this T cell receptor (beta chain). Its cognate antigen is unknown. Sequenced by immunoSEQ multiplex PCR; TCRdb stores in-frame clones only, minus some. The data contain around 150,000 clones, less than 95% of them singletons. This entry is derived from a study of T cell responses to AZD1222 COVID-19 vaccine. Study-wide context: Whether given at about 4 or about 12 weeks, second doses were pooled.

CDR3 length: 14 residues. The ends lost 4 bases at V and 6 bases at J; junction bases unmatched: 5. CDR1 is SGHDT and CDR2 is YYEEEE in the germline V gene. Study-wide findings and caveats: Donor demographics were predominantly white British with a female majority; clonal diversity may be underestimated. Reportedly, close to half of spike-specific TCRs are directed against unmutated variant regions.

This material consisted of peripheral blood, taken on day 0 of AZD1222 vaccination. The rearrangement joins TRBV5-6 to TRBJ1-2; 11 nucleotides agree with TRBD1. This clonotype was sampled from an adult in good health. The CDR3 is CASSMDRGRDGYTF. CDR3 nucleotides: TGTGCCAGCAGCATGGACAGGGGGCGGGATGGCTACACCTTC.